This TCR beta chain was documented in a study of early T cells in non-severe SARS-CoV-2 infection (dated by TCRdb to the early 2020s). Regarding the complete study: Because TCR sequencing was done on bulk RNA from unsorted whole blood, the alpha and beta chains could not be paired.

The method was 5' RACE. This sample was sequenced with a NextSeq 500. In the TCR library protocol, unique molecular identifiers were attached to individual cDNA molecules to correct for PCR bias and sequencing error. TCR alpha and beta chains were both sequenced, and the abundances of alpha and beta sequences in each sample were closely correlated with each other. In the paper's pipeline: V gene, J gene and CDR3 annotation of TCR sequences was performed with Decombinator V4. TCRs were defined as expanded if a significant change between any two time points was detected under a Poisson model with p below 0.0001. TCR abundances were normalised to the total number of TCRs sequenced per sample and expressed as counts per million. MAIT TCRs were defined by TRAV1-2 paired with TRAJ12, TRAJ20 or TRAJ33, and iNKT TCRs by TRAV10 paired with TRAJ18. VDJdb, accessed 1 November 2021, was searched for CMV, EBV and SARS-CoV-2 annotated TCRs, excluding TCRs annotated for multiple antigens. The public reads were reanalyzed by TCRdb: fastp trimming at Q25, MiXCR alignment, in-frame beta chains only. Entries that share a CDR3 protein sequence are merged under the most common genes and DNA. The V and J calls shown here were made by TCRdb, not taken from the authors' results. The sample table shows around 76,000 distinct CDR3 sequences, and about 15% are seen once. The ten most abundant clones make up roughly 3.8% of the sample.

From a lookup of the germline V gene, CDR1 and CDR2 are SGHTA and FQGNSA. Including cysteine and phenylalanine, the CDR3 has 13 amino acids. Only the CDR3 part of the read is kept: 39 bases, read in frame from the first base. The V and J ends are trimmed by 9 bases and 4 bases, leaving 12 bases between them. Set within a cohort of healthcare workers in London, UK, this nested case-control study involved weekly PCR testing of nasopharyngeal swabs along with blood sampling. Between 23 and 31 March 2020, the week of the UK lockdown, healthcare workers were enrolled and then followed up weekly for as long as 16 weeks. Results and caveats for the whole study, not just this receptor: VDJdb matching was skewed toward anti-spike CD8 responses and likely underestimated virus-specific expansions by missing private and CD4 specificities.

Concerning this clonotype: Its antigen target is currently unknown. No quality values exist for individual bases; no much larger clone is one base distant.

Sequencing used whole blood, obtained at baseline. This TCR was recovered from an adult who was a healthcare worker with PCR-confirmed SARS-CoV-2 infection or an uninfected control (not recorded which). The V gene is TRBV7-2 and the J gene is TRBJ1-4, and possibly TRBD1, on 6 matching bases. The sequence in DNA is TGTGCCAGTACGGACAGTCTTAATGAAAAACTGTTTTTT. The resulting protein is CASTDSLNEKLFF.